The present T cell receptor beta chain was sequenced within a study of cytomegalovirus exposure and HLA in healthy donors (dated by TCRdb to about 2017). Regarding the complete study: An earlier analysis of approximately 640 of the donors reported approximately 270 Gb of sequence data and 117 million unique TCR beta sequences from about 200 million T cells. The study used immunosequencing to profile the T cell repertoires of hundreds of subjects and linked those repertoires to cytomegalovirus serostatus. The aim of the study was to test whether cataloging public T cell receptors could identify signatures of past pathogen exposure. Both class I and class II loci were covered by HLA typing, at four-digit resolution. Donor age, sex, ethnicity and CMV serostatus were compiled alongside the repertoire data. To predict cytomegalovirus infection status, the study combined high-throughput TCR immunosequencing, statistical association of individual TCRs with disease status, and machine learning. Rather than using new phenotypic data, the later analysis identified candidate immune exposures from TCR beta sequences and from how often those sequences occurred across donors. An early release covering roughly 580 HLA-typed donors comprised around 300 gigabases of sequencing data and some 79 million unique TCR sequences. Typing coverage varied by locus: roughly 620-640 donors for A, B, C, DRB1 and DQB1; 500 to 550 for DQA1; approximately 570 for DPA1; roughly 450 for DPB1. An earlier analysis of approximately 640 of the donors applied high-throughput TCR beta sequencing to assess whether each TCR beta V gene segment acted as functional or pseudogenic. Genome-wide SNP genotypes for about three fifths of the roughly 670 donors were used in a later genetic analysis, which treated that subset as a discovery cohort. Among approximately 370 genotyped donors of the cohort, an average of around 250,000 unique TCR beta nucleotide sequences was sequenced per donor, of which about 19% were non-productive. Every discovery cohort repertoire had been produced on one sequencing platform. A later analysis re-examined previously published TCR beta repertoires from just over 650 donors and added high-resolution HLA genotyping to investigate patterns of TCR occurrence. Along with the approximately 670-subject first cohort, a separate validation cohort of around 110 different subjects was used. Among the roughly 400 genotyped donors, about 83% belonged to the genetic ancestry cluster associated with self-reported Caucasian donors. Four or five DR-DQ haplotypes were handled as single units for association and clustering because linkage in the cohort was strong.

The cohort consisted of 600 or so healthy bone marrow donors. All cohort members were sampled while nominally healthy, although unrecorded immune exposures were likely present. The donor tested CMV seronegative and was one of the 352 seronegative cohort members. A peripheral blood sample was collected from each donor, and TCR beta sequencing was performed on peripheral blood mononuclear cells. The Qiagen DNeasy Blood Extraction Kit was used to extract genomic DNA from the blood cell samples. Libraries were built with the immunoSEQ multiplex PCR assay. A mixture of 60 forward primers for TCR Vbeta segments and 13 reverse primers for TCR Jbeta segments was used in the multiplex PCR. A multiplex PCR assay on genomic DNA amplified the CDR3 region of rearranged TCR beta genes. Amplified TCR beta libraries were sequenced as 87-base-pair reads on the Illumina HiSeq System. On the study's bioinformatics: In a later analysis, roughly 80 million unique TCR beta chains were counted across the 500 to 850 repertoires, and roughly 9.9 million of these chains were shared by at least two donors. Raw reads were error-corrected and collapsed into unique sequences with a nearest-neighbor algorithm that merged closely related sequences to remove PCR and sequencing errors. CDR3 sequences were aligned to IMGT reference sequences to assign V, D and J gene segments. Each retained sequence needed at least a six-nucleotide match to both a V gene segment and a J gene segment. Rearrangements were classified as productive when the CDR3 lacked stop codons and remained in frame with V and J, and all other rearrangements were classified as non-productive. Following IMGT convention, CDR3 was defined as the stretch from the second conserved V-encoded cysteine up to the conserved J-encoded phenylalanine. In an earlier analysis of approximately 590 of the donors, sequences lacking an unambiguous match to a single V gene segment were excluded. In an earlier analysis of some 590 of the donors, a V segment was called functional when productive rearrangements were above 56.7%, and segregating when the standard deviation between donors exceeded 5%. To diagnose cytomegalovirus status from the catalog of TCR beta chain sequences, a statistical classification framework was built. A later analysis assigned V and J genes by comparing TCR nucleotide sequences with IMGT/GENE-DB human TR gene sequences. Using the TCRdist pipeline, a later analysis assigned CDR3 sequences along with most-parsimonious VDJ recombination scenarios. In a later analysis, each TCR beta chain was defined by its CDR3 amino acid sequence together with its V-gene family, and reads lacking a unique V-gene family were excluded. To address suspected cross-contamination and a sequencing artifact, a later analysis removed over 500 highly shared, low-generation-probability nucleotide sequences. In a later analysis, a clonal expansion index for each public chain was calculated from normalized within-repertoire ranks of inferred template counts. A later analysis computed generation probabilities with a VDJ recombination model fitted to out-of-frame rearrangements, and checked the results against IGoR. In a later analysis, TCR-TCR, TCR-HLA and TCR-CMV co-occurrence was scored with hypergeometric tests, and a repertoire-size bias correction was applied to TCR pairs. A later analysis estimated false discovery rates by permuting HLA or CMV assignments 20 times. In a later analysis, co-occurring TCRs were grouped with DBSCAN, and TCRdist sequence similarity was added when clustering was performed within HLA-allele-positive subsets. Repertoires with fewer than 30,000 or more than 120,000 public chains, plus five repertoires with anomalous nucleotide sharing, were excluded from co-occurrence clustering. TCRdb holds this immuneACCESS table with in-frame rearrangements only. Some clones are missing; in checked studies, unresolved V genes explain under half, and the rest has no known cause. That table gives V, J and clone size, and the DNA gave D and trimming. In all, the sample holds about 160,000 clones, and around 80% of those were seen once. The top ten clonotypes cover approximately 2% of the sample.

With regard to this clone: This receptor's antigen is unknown. No base-level quality is on record; no much larger clone is a single base apart.

What the study reported, not specific to this receptor: Approximately 16 rarely observed V segments, including chromosome 9 orphons, were excluded from the earlier analysis of some 590 of the donors because counts were too low. The sequencing pipeline was judged likely to have produced a cluster of highly shared sequence variants as a technical artifact. Only TCR beta chains were sequenced in this cohort, and the absence of alpha or paired-chain data limited detectable features. The presence/absence analyses assumed that sequencing depth was roughly uniform across donors, and that assumption may not be true. Linkage disequilibrium might explain the correlated functional status among segregating V segments, but an unknown experimental factor could not be ruled out. Three of the identified cytomegalovirus-associated TCR beta chains were confirmed in vitro to be specific for cytomegalovirus antigens. HLA typing was unavailable for some donors at each locus, so association tests used only the typed subset. When HLA alleles, especially DR and DQ, strongly co-occurred, TCR associations were difficult to assign to individual alleles. Most CMV-associated TCR beta chains appeared to be HLA-restricted in a later analysis, and the HLA associations seemed to be driven largely by CMV exposure. CMV serostatus was the only immune exposure information available for the cohort. A further reported finding was that TCR beta sequences accurately predicted the HLA-A and HLA-B alleles for most subjects in the first cohort. Specific HLA alleles were associated with some 15,000 TCR beta sequences at a false discovery rate of 0.05 in a later analysis. According to the authors, the approach could potentially be generalized to other disease states and immunological phenotypes. An earlier analysis of 587 of the donors showed that most TCR beta V segments appeared in productive rearrangements either about 87% or about 30% of the time, which broadly matched IMGT annotations. In a later analysis, the rate of TCR association differed among HLA loci, with DRB1 alleles having the most associated TCRs and HLA-C alleles having the fewest. A later analysis reported that several top co-occurrence clusters appeared linked to parvovirus B19, influenza, CMV and Epstein-Barr virus. The 87-base-pair reads could not distinguish some IMGT-functional V segments, including TRBV6-2 and TRBV6-3, so those segments were excluded. Across donors, most TCR sequences were observed very rarely, whereas some public TCRs were present in many individuals. Cytomegalovirus status was reported to be diagnosed by the classifier with high specificity and sensitivity in both the original and validation cohorts. Compared with equally common non-associated chains, HLA-associated TCR beta chains in a later analysis were more clonally expanded and had lower generation probabilities. The study listed over 150 TCR beta chains as associated with cytomegalovirus. In a later genetic analysis, a missense DCLRE1C variant was associated with V-gene and J-gene trimming of TCR beta chains, and the association was replicated in an independent cohort. Compared with the roughly 720-donor mean, donors in an Asian-associated ancestry cluster had fewer N-insertions in productive TCRs, according to a later genetic analysis.

Including cysteine and phenylalanine, the CDR3 has 14 amino acids. Kept here is only the CDR3 DNA, which spans 42 bases and is read in frame from base 1. V gives up 3 bases and J gives up 4 bases, and the segment between their germline ends measures 12 bases. Per the germline V gene, SGHVS is the CDR1 and FNYEAQ is the CDR2. This TCR derives from a man younger than 35 in good health and CMV-seronegative. In this chain, TRBV7-6 is recombined with TRBJ2-5; the best D guess is TRBD1, with 6 bases matching. The sequenced material came from PBMCs. The bases read TGTGCCAGCAGCTTCCCTGGCAGGGGAGAGACCCAGTACTTC. This gives the protein CASSFPGRGETQYF.